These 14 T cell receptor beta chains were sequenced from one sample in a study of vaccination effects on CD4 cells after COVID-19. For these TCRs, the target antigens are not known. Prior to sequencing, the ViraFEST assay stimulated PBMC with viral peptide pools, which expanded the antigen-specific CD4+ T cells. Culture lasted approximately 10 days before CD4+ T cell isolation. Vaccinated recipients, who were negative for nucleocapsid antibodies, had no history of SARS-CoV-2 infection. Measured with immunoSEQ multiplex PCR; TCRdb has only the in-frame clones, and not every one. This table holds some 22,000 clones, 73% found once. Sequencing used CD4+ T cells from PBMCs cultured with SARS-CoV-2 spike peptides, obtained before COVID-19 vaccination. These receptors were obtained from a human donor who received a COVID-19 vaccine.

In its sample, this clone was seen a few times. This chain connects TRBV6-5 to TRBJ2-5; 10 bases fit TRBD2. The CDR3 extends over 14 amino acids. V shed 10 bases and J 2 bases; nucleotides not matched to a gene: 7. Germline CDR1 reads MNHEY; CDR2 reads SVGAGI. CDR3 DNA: TGTGCCACCAAAAGCGGGGGGGCACAAGAGACCCAGTACTTC. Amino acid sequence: CATKSGGAQETQYF.

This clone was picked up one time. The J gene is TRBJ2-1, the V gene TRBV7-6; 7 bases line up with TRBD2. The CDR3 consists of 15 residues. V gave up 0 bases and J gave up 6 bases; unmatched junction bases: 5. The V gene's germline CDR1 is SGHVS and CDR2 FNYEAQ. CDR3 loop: CASSLAGGPGNEQFF. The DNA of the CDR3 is TGTGCCAGCAGCTTAGCGGGAGGGCCCGGCAATGAGCAGTTCTTC.

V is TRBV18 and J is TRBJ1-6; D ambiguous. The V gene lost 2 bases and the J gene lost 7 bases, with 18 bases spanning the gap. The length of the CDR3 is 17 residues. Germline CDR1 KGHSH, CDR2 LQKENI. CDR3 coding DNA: TGTGCCAGCTCACCAGCGGTTTCGTCGGGTACAAATTCACCCCTCCACTTT. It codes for CASSPAVSSGTNSPLHF. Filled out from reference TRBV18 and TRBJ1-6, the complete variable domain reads NAGVMQNPRHLVRRRGQEARLRCSPMKGHSHVYWYRQLPEEGLKFMVYLQKENIIDESGMPKERFSAEFPKEGPSILRIQQVVRGDSAAYFCASSPAVSSGTNSPLHFGNGTRLTVT.

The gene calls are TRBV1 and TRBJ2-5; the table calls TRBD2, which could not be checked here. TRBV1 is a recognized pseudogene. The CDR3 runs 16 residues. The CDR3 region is CTSSPPLAGGEETQYF. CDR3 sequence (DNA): TGCACCAGCAGCCCCCCCCTAGCGGGGGGGGAAGAGACCCAGTACTTC.

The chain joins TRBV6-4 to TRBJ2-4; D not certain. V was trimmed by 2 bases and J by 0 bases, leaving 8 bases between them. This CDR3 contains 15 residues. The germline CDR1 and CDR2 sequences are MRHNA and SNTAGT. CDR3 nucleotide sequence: TGTGCCAGCAGTGACCCCCCGCTAGCCAAAAACATTCAGTACTTC. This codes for CASSDPPLAKNIQYF.

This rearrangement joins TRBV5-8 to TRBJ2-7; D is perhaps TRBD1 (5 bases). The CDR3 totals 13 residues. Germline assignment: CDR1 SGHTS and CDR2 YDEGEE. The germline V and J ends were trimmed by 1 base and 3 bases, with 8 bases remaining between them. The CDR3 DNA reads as TGTGCCAGCAGCTTGTACAGGCACTACGAGCAGTACTTC. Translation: CASSLYRHYEQYF.

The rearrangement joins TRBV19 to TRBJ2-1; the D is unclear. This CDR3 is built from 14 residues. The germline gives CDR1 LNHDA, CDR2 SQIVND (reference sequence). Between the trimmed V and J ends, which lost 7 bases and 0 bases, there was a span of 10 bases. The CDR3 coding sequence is TGTGCCAGTAATAAAGGCCTCTCCTACAATGAGCAGTTCTTC. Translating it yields CASNKGLSYNEQFF.

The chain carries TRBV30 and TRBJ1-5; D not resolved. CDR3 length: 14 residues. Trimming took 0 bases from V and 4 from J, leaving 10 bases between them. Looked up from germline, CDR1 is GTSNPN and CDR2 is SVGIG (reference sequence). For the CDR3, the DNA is TGTGCCTGGAGTGTACTGGAAGTGAATCAGCCCCAGCATTTT. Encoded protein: CAWSVLEVNQPQHF.

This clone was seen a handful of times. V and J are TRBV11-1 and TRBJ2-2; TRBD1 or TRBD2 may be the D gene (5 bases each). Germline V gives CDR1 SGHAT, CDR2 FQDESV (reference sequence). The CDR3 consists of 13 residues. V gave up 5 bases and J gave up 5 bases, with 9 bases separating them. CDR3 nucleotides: TGTGCCAGCAGCCGGGGCGAAACCGGGGAGCTGTTTTTT. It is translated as CASSRGETGELFF.

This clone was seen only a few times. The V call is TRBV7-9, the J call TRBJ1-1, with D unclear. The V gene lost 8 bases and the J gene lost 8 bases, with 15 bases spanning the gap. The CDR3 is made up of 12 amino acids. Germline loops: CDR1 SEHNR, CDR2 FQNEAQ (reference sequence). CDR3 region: CASVLTGSEAFF. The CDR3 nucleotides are TGTGCCAGCGTCCTTACTGGGTCCGAAGCTTTCTTT.

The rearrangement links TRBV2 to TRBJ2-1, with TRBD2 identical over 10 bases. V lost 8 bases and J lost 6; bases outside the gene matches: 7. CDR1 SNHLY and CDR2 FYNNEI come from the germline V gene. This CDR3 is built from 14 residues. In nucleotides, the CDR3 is TGTGCCAGCCGCCTACTAGCGGGGATCAATGAGCAGTTCTTC. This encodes CASRLLAGINEQFF.

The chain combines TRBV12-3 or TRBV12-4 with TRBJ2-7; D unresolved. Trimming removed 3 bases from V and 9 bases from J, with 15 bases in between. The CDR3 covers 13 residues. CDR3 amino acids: CASSFLSREGQYF. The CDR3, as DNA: TGTGCCAGCAGTTTTCTTAGTAGGGAAGGGCAGTACTTC.

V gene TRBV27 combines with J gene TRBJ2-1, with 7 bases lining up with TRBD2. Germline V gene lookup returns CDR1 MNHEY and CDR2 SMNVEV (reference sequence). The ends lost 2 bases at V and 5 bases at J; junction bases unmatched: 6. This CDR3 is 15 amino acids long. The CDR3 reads CASSLGWEGHNEQFF. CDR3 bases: TGTGCCAGCAGTTTAGGGTGGGAGGGCCACAATGAGCAGTTCTTC.

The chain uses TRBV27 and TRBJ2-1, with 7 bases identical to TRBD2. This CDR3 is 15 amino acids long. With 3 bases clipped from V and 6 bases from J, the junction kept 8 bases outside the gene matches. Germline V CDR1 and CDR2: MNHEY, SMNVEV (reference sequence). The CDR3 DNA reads TGTGCCAGCAGTTTTTCCGGGGGAGGGAGCAATGAGCAGTTCTTC. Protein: CASSFSGGGSNEQFF.